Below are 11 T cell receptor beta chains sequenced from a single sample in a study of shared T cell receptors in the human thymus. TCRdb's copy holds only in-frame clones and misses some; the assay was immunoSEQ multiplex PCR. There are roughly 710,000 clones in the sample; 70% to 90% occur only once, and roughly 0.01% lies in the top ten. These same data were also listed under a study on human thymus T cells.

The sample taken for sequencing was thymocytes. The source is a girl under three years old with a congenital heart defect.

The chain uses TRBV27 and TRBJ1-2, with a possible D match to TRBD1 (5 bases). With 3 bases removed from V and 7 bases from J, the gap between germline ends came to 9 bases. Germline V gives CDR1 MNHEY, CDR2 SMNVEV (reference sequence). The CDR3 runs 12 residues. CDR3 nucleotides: TGTGCCAGCAGTTTTTCCGGGGGTGGCTACACCTTC. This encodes CASSFSGGGYTF.

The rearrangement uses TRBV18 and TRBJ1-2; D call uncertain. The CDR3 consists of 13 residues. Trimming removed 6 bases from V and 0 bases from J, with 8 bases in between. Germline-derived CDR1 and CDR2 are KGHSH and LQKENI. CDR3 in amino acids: CASSPGSNYGYTF. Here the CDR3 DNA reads TGTGCCAGCTCCCCAGGCTCTAACTATGGCTACACCTTC.

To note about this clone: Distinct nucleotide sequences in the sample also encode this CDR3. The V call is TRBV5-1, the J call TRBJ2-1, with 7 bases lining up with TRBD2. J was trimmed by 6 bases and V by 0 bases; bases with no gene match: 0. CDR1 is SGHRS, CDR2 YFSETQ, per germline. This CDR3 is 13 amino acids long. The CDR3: CASSLAGGNEQFF. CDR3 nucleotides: TGCGCCAGCAGCTTGGCGGGGGGCAATGAGCAGTTCTTC.

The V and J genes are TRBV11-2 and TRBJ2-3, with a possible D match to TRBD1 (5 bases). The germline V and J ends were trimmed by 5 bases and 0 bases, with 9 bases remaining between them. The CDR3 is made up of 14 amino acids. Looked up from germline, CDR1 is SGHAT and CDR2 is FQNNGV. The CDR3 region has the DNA TGTGCCAGCAGCCCTACAGGTAGCACAGATACGCAGTATTTT. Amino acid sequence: CASSPTGSTDTQYF. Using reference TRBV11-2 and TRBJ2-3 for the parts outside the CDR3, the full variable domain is EAGVAQSPRYKIIEKRQSVAFWCNPISGHATLYWYQQILGQGPKLLIQFQNNGVVDDSQLPKDRFSAERLKGVDSTLKIQPAKLEDSAVYLCASSPTGSTDTQYFGPGTRLTVL.

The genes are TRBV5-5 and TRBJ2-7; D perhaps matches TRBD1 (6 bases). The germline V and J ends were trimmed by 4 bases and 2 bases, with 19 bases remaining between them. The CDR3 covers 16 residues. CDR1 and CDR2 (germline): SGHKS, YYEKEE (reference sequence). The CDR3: CASSPRRQDKPYEQYF. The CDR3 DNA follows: TGTGCCAGCAGCCCGCGGCGACAGGATAAACCCTACGAGCAGTACTTC.

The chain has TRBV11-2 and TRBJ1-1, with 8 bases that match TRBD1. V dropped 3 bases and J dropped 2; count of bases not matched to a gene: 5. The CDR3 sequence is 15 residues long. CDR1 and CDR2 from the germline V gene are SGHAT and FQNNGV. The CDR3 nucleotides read TGTGCCAGCAGCTTCGGGACAGGCGCTAACACTGAAGCTTTCTTT. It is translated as CASSFGTGANTEAFF.

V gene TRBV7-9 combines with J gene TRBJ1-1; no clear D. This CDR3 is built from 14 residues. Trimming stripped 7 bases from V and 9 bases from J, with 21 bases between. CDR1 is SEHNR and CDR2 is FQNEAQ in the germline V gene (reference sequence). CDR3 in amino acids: CASTTLWQASQAFF. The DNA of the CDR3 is TGTGCCAGCACCACCCTATGGCAGGCCTCGCAAGCTTTCTTT.

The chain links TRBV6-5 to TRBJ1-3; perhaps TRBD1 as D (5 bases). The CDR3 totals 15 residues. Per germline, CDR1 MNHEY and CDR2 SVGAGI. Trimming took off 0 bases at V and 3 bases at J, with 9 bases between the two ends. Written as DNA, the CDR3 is TGTGCCAGCAGTTACTCGAACGGGGGTGGAAACACCATATATTTT. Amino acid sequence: CASSYSNGGGNTIYF.

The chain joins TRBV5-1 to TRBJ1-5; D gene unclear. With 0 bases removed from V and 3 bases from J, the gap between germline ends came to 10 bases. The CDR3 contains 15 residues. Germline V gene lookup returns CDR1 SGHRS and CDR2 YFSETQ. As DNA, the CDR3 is TGCGCCAGCAGCTTGGGCGGGAAGGTCAATCAGCCCCAGCATTTT. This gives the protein CASSLGGKVNQPQHF.

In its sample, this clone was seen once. The CDR3, as DNA: TGTGCCAGCAGTGAAGTTTTAGCGGGGGGCCCTGTCGGCCACAATGAGCAGTTCTTC. Protein sequence: CASSEVLAGGPVGHNEQFF. The chain links TRBV2 to TRBJ2-1; 10 bases match TRBD2. With V trimmed by 1 base and J by 5 bases, 14 bases remained unmatched. CDR1 is SNHLY, CDR2 FYNNEI, per germline. CDR3 length: 19 residues.

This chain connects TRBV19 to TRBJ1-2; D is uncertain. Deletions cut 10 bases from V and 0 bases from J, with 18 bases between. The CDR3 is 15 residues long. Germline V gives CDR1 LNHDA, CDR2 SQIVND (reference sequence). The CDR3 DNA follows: TGTGCCACCGCGGGTGAACTAACCTCTAACTATGGCTACACCTTC. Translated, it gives CATAGELTSNYGYTF. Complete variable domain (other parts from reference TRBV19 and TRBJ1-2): DGGITQSPKYLFRKEGQNVTLSCEQNLNHDAMYWYRQDPGQGLRLIYYSQIVNDFQKGDIAEGYSVSREKKESFPLTVTSAQKNPTAFYLCATAGELTSNYGYTFGSGTRLTVV.